Sequencing of this T cell receptor (beta chain) was carried out in a study of T cells in Graves' hyperthyroidism and ophthalmopathy. Germline lookup yields CDR1 MNHEY and CDR2 SVGEGT. V lost 3 bases and J lost 1, with 15 bases in between. The CDR3 covers 16 residues. Overall study findings and caveats: Blood also contained most expanded thyroid clonotypes above 0.001.

As to this clonotype: What it binds is not known.

Uncontrolled infections, other autoimmune diseases, pregnancy or lactation led to exclusion of patients. For the diagnoses, clinical symptoms, serum thyroxine and TRAb, thyroid ultrasound and orbital computed tomography were used. The source of the PBMCs was approximately 9.5 ml of fresh peripheral blood. From RNA transcripts, TCR beta CDR3 regions were amplified. RT-PCR in the first round (using the HTBI primer set) targeted the TCR CDR3. One entry per CDR3 protein results from TCRdb running MiXCR on the multiplex PCR reads. Of roughly 380,000 distinct CDR3 sequences listed, about 20% are singletons.

This receptor was taken from a woman younger than 30 with Graves' hyperthyroidism. Sequences were obtained from blood. The V gene is TRBV6-2 or TRBV6-3, the J gene TRBJ1-1, with D perhaps matching TRBD1 (6 bases). In DNA, the CDR3 is TGTGCCAGCAGTTATAACAGGGAGAACCCGAACACTGAAGCTTTCTTT. Protein product: CASSYNRENPNTEAFF.